These T cell receptor beta chains were read from a single sample in a study of CD8 T cells in ankylosing spondylitis. TCRdb analysed the 5' RACE reads with MiXCR anew, one entry per CDR3 protein. The sample has some 800,000 distinct CDR3 sequences, 12% seen once. Sequenced: blood, either unsorted or a sorted T cell fraction (not recorded which). These receptors were taken from a male donor with ankylosing spondylitis. Each CDR3 is given with its conserved first and last residue. D genes are given only for firm matches. Clone size is given for some rows only: seen once, a few or many times, or a class if the clone is expanded.

j_gene: TRBJ2-7
v_gene: TRBV12-3/TRBV12-4
abundance: few
d_gene: -
CDR3aa: CASTSDVTEQYF
CDR3nt: TGTGCCAGCACCTCGGACGTTACCGAGCAGTACTTC

j_gene: TRBJ2-5
v_gene: TRBV4-3
abundance: few
d_gene: -
CDR3aa: CASSQEGRPGETQYF
CDR3nt: TGCGCCAGCAGCCAAGAGGGACGGCCTGGCGAGACCCAGTACTTC

j_gene: TRBJ1-5
v_gene: TRBV20-1
abundance: many
d_gene: TRBD1
CDR3aa: CSASTGPNQPQHF
CDR3nt: TGCAGTGCTTCGACAGGGCCTAATCAGCCCCAGCATTTT

j_gene: TRBJ2-1
v_gene: TRBV4-2
abundance: -
d_gene: TRBD2
CDR3aa: CASSHGGTSGYNEQFF
CDR3nt: TGTGCCAGCAGCCATGGGGGGACTAGCGGATACAATGAGCAGTTCTTC

j_gene: TRBJ1-6
v_gene: TRBV4-2
abundance: many
d_gene: -
CDR3aa: CASSTSDRDNSPLHF
CDR3nt: TGTGCCAGCAGCACCTCCGACAGAGATAATTCACCCCTCCACTTT

j_gene: TRBJ2-1
v_gene: TRBV27
abundance: few
d_gene: TRBD2
CDR3aa: CASSSIAGGDSYNEQFF
CDR3nt: TGTGCCAGCAGTTCCATAGCGGGGGGGGACTCCTACAATGAGCAGTTCTTC

j_gene: TRBJ2-7
v_gene: TRBV18
abundance: few
d_gene: TRBD2
CDR3aa: CASSPLAGFYEQYF
CDR3nt: TGTGCCAGCTCACCACTAGCGGGTTTCTACGAGCAGTACTTC

j_gene: TRBJ2-2
v_gene: TRBV29-1
abundance: many
d_gene: TRBD2
CDR3aa: CSVTSGANTGELFF
CDR3nt: TGCAGCGTGACTAGCGGCGCGAACACCGGGGAGCTGTTTTTT

j_gene: TRBJ2-7
v_gene: TRBV20-1
abundance: -
d_gene: -
CDR3aa: CSARGRAGSYEQYF
CDR3nt: TGCAGTGCTAGGGGCAGGGCGGGCAGCTACGAGCAGTACTTC

j_gene: TRBJ1-2
v_gene: TRBV4-1
abundance: few
d_gene: TRBD1
CDR3aa: CASSPDRDRVRGYTF
CDR3nt: TGCGCCAGCAGCCCTGACCGGGACAGGGTACGGGGCTACACCTTC

j_gene: TRBJ2-7
v_gene: TRBV20-1
abundance: -
d_gene: -
CDR3aa: CSARWGNVFSEQYF
CDR3nt: TGCAGTGCTAGGTGGGGGAATGTCTTCTCCGAGCAGTACTTC

j_gene: TRBJ2-3
v_gene: TRBV4-1
abundance: -
d_gene: TRBD2
CDR3aa: CASSQAQTSDSTDTQYF
CDR3nt: TGCGCCAGCAGCCAAGCCCAGACTAGCGACAGCACAGATACGCAGTATTTT

j_gene: TRBJ1-5
v_gene: TRBV6-5
abundance: few
d_gene: TRBD1
CDR3aa: CASSYSGQLNQPQHF
CDR3nt: TGTGCCAGCAGTTACTCGGGACAGCTAAATCAGCCCCAGCATTTT

j_gene: TRBJ2-1
v_gene: TRBV9
abundance: few
d_gene: TRBD2
CDR3aa: CASSGQREGEQFF
CDR3nt: TGTGCCAGCAGCGGGCAGCGGGAGGGTGAGCAGTTCTTC

j_gene: TRBJ2-3
v_gene: TRBV6-4
abundance: -
d_gene: -
CDR3aa: CASSDSEGPDTQYF
CDR3nt: TGTGCCAGCAGTGACTCGGAGGGTCCAGATACGCAGTATTTT

j_gene: TRBJ1-1
v_gene: TRBV20-1
abundance: many
d_gene: -
CDR3aa: CSASNRAVNTEAFF
CDR3nt: TGCAGTGCCTCCAACAGGGCGGTGAACACTGAAGCTTTCTTT

j_gene: TRBJ1-2
v_gene: TRBV7-2
abundance: once
d_gene: -
CDR3aa: CASSLFFRSTYGYTF
CDR3nt: TGTGCCAGCAGCTTATTTTTCAGGAGCACCTATGGCTACACCTTC

j_gene: TRBJ2-5
v_gene: TRBV7-3
abundance: few
d_gene: -
CDR3aa: CASSLSPGIETQYF
CDR3nt: TGTGCCAGCAGCTTATCTCCGGGGATTGAGACCCAGTACTTC

j_gene: TRBJ2-4
v_gene: TRBV18
abundance: -
d_gene: -
CDR3aa: CASSPFRDKNIQYF
CDR3nt: TGTGCCAGCTCACCATTTAGAGACAAAAACATTCAGTACTTC

j_gene: TRBJ2-5
v_gene: TRBV4-1
abundance: -
d_gene: TRBD2
CDR3aa: CASSSGTSGKETQYF
CDR3nt: TGCGCCAGCAGTTCCGGGACTAGCGGGAAGGAGACCCAGTACTTC

j_gene: TRBJ2-2
v_gene: TRBV20-1
abundance: -
d_gene: TRBD2
CDR3aa: CSARAGTGTGELFF
CDR3nt: TGCAGTGCCAGAGCGGGAACCGGTACCGGGGAGCTGTTTTTT

j_gene: TRBJ1-4
v_gene: TRBV20-1
abundance: -
d_gene: -
CDR3aa: CSARQEKLFF
CDR3nt: TGCAGTGCTAGGCAGGAAAAACTGTTTTTT

j_gene: TRBJ1-4
v_gene: TRBV29-1
abundance: many
d_gene: -
CDR3aa: CGADGVAGEKLFF
CDR3nt: TGCGGTGCCGACGGTGTGGCAGGCGAAAAACTGTTTTTT

j_gene: TRBJ1-1
v_gene: TRBV5-1
abundance: -
d_gene: TRBD1
CDR3aa: CASSNLRDRGFPEGAFF
CDR3nt: TGCGCCAGCAGCAACCTCCGGGACAGGGGCTTCCCAGAGGGAGCTTTCTTT

j_gene: TRBJ2-1
v_gene: TRBV29-1
abundance: many
d_gene: TRBD1
CDR3aa: CSGLNFVEDREFF
CDR3nt: TGCAGCGGCCTGAATTTTGTTGAGGACAGGGAGTTCTTC

j_gene: TRBJ1-1
v_gene: TRBV7-9
abundance: few
d_gene: -
CDR3aa: CASSLEGGALEAFF
CDR3nt: TGTGCCAGCAGCTTAGAGGGTGGGGCCCTTGAAGCTTTCTTT

j_gene: TRBJ2-1
v_gene: TRBV20-1
abundance: -
d_gene: TRBD2
CDR3aa: CSAVGTSSYNEQFF
CDR3nt: TGCAGTGCTGTCGGGACTAGCAGTTACAATGAGCAGTTCTTC

j_gene: TRBJ1-3
v_gene: TRBV5-6
abundance: -
d_gene: -
CDR3aa: CASSLEVAPGNTIYF
CDR3nt: TGTGCCAGCAGCTTGGAAGTAGCTCCTGGAAACACCATATATTTT

j_gene: TRBJ2-5
v_gene: TRBV12-5
abundance: -
d_gene: TRBD1
CDR3aa: CASGSGRDREETQYF
CDR3nt: TGTGCTAGTGGTTCGGGGCGGGACAGGGAAGAGACCCAGTACTTC

j_gene: TRBJ1-2
v_gene: TRBV5-4
abundance: -
d_gene: -
CDR3aa: CASSVGREYGYTF
CDR3nt: TGTGCCAGCAGCGTAGGCAGGGAATATGGCTACACCTTC

j_gene: TRBJ1-5
v_gene: TRBV12-3/TRBV12-4
abundance: -
d_gene: TRBD1
CDR3aa: CASSWTGPTNQPQHF
CDR3nt: TGTGCCAGCAGTTGGACAGGACCTACCAATCAGCCCCAGCATTTT

j_gene: TRBJ2-7
v_gene: TRBV28
abundance: many
d_gene: TRBD2
CDR3aa: CASTDGSGRAQYF
CDR3nt: TGTGCCAGCACCGATGGTAGCGGGAGGGCGCAGTACTTC

j_gene: TRBJ2-3
v_gene: TRBV12-2
abundance: few
d_gene: -
CDR3aa: CASRLGLPCTDTQYF
CDR3nt: TGTGCAAGTCGCTTAGGCCTTCCTTGCACAGATACGCAGTATTTT

j_gene: TRBJ2-6
v_gene: TRBV6-2/TRBV6-3
abundance: -
d_gene: -
CDR3aa: CASSYSKRGGPNVLTF
CDR3nt: TGTGCCAGCAGTTACTCGAAAAGGGGGGGTCCCAACGTCCTGACTTTC

j_gene: TRBJ1-5
v_gene: TRBV24-1
abundance: few
d_gene: -
CDR3aa: CATSGPGQPQHF
CDR3nt: TGTGCCACCAGTGGACCGGGACAGCCCCAGCATTTT

j_gene: TRBJ2-6
v_gene: TRBV20-1
abundance: few
d_gene: TRBD2
CDR3aa: CSGEGVPGANVLTF
CDR3nt: TGCAGTGGGGAGGGAGTTCCCGGGGCCAACGTCCTGACTTTC

j_gene: TRBJ2-5
v_gene: TRBV5-1
abundance: -
d_gene: TRBD1
CDR3aa: CASSPGQGMTETQYF
CDR3nt: TGCGCCAGCAGCCCCGGACAGGGTATGACAGAGACCCAGTACTTC

j_gene: TRBJ2-1
v_gene: TRBV11-1
abundance: few
d_gene: TRBD1
CDR3aa: CASSLPRSRQGASNEQFF
CDR3nt: TGTGCCAGCAGCTTACCCCGTTCTAGACAGGGGGCTTCCAATGAGCAGTTCTTC

j_gene: TRBJ1-2
v_gene: TRBV5-4
abundance: -
d_gene: -
CDR3aa: CASSLVKGVYGYTF
CDR3nt: TGTGCCAGCAGCTTGGTTAAGGGGGTGTATGGCTACACCTTC

j_gene: TRBJ2-7
v_gene: TRBV20-1
abundance: few
d_gene: TRBD1
CDR3aa: CSALGQGIEQYF
CDR3nt: TGCAGTGCACTTGGACAGGGCATCGAGCAGTACTTC

j_gene: TRBJ1-1
v_gene: TRBV20-1
abundance: many
d_gene: -
CDR3aa: CSATGTVNTEAFF
CDR3nt: TGCAGTGCTACCGGGACGGTGAACACTGAAGCTTTCTTT

j_gene: TRBJ2-5
v_gene: TRBV7-2
abundance: -
d_gene: TRBD1
CDR3aa: CASSPQAGQGWETQYF
CDR3nt: TGTGCCAGCAGCCCCCAAGCTGGACAGGGATGGGAGACCCAGTACTTC

j_gene: TRBJ2-1
v_gene: TRBV24-1
abundance: -
d_gene: TRBD2
CDR3aa: CATSDFTSGRANEQFF
CDR3nt: TGTGCCACCAGTGATTTTACTAGCGGACGAGCTAATGAGCAGTTCTTC

j_gene: TRBJ2-7
v_gene: TRBV4-2
abundance: -
d_gene: -
CDR3aa: CASSQAEGDYEQYF
CDR3nt: TGTGCCAGCAGCCAAGCCGAGGGGGACTACGAGCAGTACTTC

j_gene: TRBJ1-5
v_gene: TRBV27
abundance: -
d_gene: -
CDR3aa: CASRSKGDLSNQPQHF
CDR3nt: TGTGCCAGCAGATCTAAAGGGGATCTTAGCAATCAGCCCCAGCATTTT

j_gene: TRBJ1-2
v_gene: TRBV27
abundance: -
d_gene: -
CDR3aa: CASSFRQTDYGYTF
CDR3nt: TGTGCCAGCAGTTTTAGGCAGACCGACTATGGCTACACCTTC

j_gene: TRBJ1-2
v_gene: TRBV6-1
abundance: few
d_gene: TRBD1
CDR3aa: CASRRAGGGYGYTF
CDR3nt: TGTGCCAGCAGAAGGGCAGGGGGCGGATATGGCTACACCTTC

j_gene: TRBJ2-1
v_gene: TRBV19
abundance: few
d_gene: TRBD2
CDR3aa: CASSIVTSGSLDEQFF
CDR3nt: TGTGCCAGTAGTATAGTGACTAGCGGGAGTCTTGATGAGCAGTTCTTC

j_gene: TRBJ2-1
v_gene: TRBV4-1
abundance: few
d_gene: -
CDR3aa: CASSQGHSGVNEQFF
CDR3nt: TGCGCCAGCAGCCAAGGACATTCGGGCGTCAATGAGCAGTTCTTC

j_gene: TRBJ2-3
v_gene: TRBV6-2/TRBV6-3
abundance: -
d_gene: -
CDR3aa: CASTTRVDTQYF
CDR3nt: TGTGCCAGCACCACGAGGGTCGATACGCAGTATTTT

j_gene: TRBJ2-1
v_gene: TRBV12-3/TRBV12-4
abundance: -
d_gene: -
CDR3aa: CASSLSLDPFNEQFF
CDR3nt: TGTGCCAGCAGTTTAAGCTTGGACCCTTTCAATGAGCAGTTCTTC

j_gene: TRBJ2-1
v_gene: TRBV20-1
abundance: -
d_gene: -
CDR3aa: CSAATGAREQFF
CDR3nt: TGCAGTGCTGCCACTGGGGCTAGGGAGCAGTTCTTC